This T cell receptor (beta chain) was captured in a study of control samples from healthy donors and cancer patients. Here immunoSEQ multiplex PCR was the method, and the copy in TCRdb shows in-frame clones only, minus some. The sample holds 160,000 or so clones, roughly 94% seen once. V lost 3 bases, J lost 5 bases, and 4 bases stayed unmatched. This CDR3 is built from 15 residues. Germline CDR1 and CDR2: MNHNS and SASEGT. The chain carries TRBV6-1 and TRBJ2-1; 10 bases line up with TRBD1. Sample: PBMCs. This clonotype was obtained from a man aged 55 to 70 with colorectal cancer. This chain's CDR3 is CASSDPGQGHNEQFF. CDR3 coding DNA: TGTGCCAGCAGTGATCCGGGACAGGGGCACAATGAGCAGTTCTTC.